This entry describes one T cell receptor beta chain. The source of the sample is a study of cytomegalovirus exposure and HLA in healthy donors. The length of the CDR3 is 18 residues. Germline V gene lookup returns CDR1 SGHAT and CDR2 FQNNGV. V lost 6 bases, J lost 8 bases, and 20 bases stayed unmatched. PCR amplification relied on 60 Vbeta primers (plus 13 Jbeta primers). The method was immunoSEQ multiplex PCR; TCRdb's version includes in-frame clones alone and lacks a portion of them. The sample holds 170,000 or so clones; approximately 86% are singletons and the top ten take roughly 1.8%. The sequence was obtained from a woman aged 18-29 years in good health and CMV-seronegative. The rearrangement uses TRBV11-2 and TRBJ1-4; 8 positions match TRBD1. Sequencing was carried out using PBMCs. CDR3 region: CASRSGGAKIGPSEKLFF. Written as DNA, the CDR3 is TGTGCCAGCAGGTCAGGGGGCGCAAAAATTGGCCCCAGCGAAAAACTGTTTTTT.